One sample yielded the 15 T cell receptor beta chains listed below, sequenced in a study of blood T cell repertoires in COVID-19. Profiled with immunoSEQ multiplex PCR; TCRdb holds only in-frame clones, not every one. This table holds under 150,000 clones, around 88% found once. What was sequenced was peripheral blood. The receptors were sampled from a human donor in a cohort sampled during active COVID-19.

This chain joins TRBV3-1 (or the pseudogene TRBV3-2) and TRBJ2-5; TRBD1 agrees at 9 bases. The CDR3 is 16 residues long. The V segment lost 1 base and the J segment 4 bases; nucleotides outside the gene matches: 7. Germline lookup yields CDR1 LGHDT and CDR2 YNNKEL (reference sequence). The CDR3 nucleotides read TGTGCCAGCAGCCAAGGGGGGACAGGGCCAAGAGAGACCCAGTACTTC. Protein: CASSQGGTGPRETQYF.

The chain couples TRBV5-1 to TRBJ1-5, with TRBD1 as a possible D gene (5 bases). CDR1 is SGHRS and CDR2 is YFSETQ in the germline V gene. Deletions cut 4 bases from V and 10 bases from J, with 21 bases between. The CDR3 contains 15 residues. The CDR3 DNA reads TGCGCCAGCAGCCCAGGTTGGGGGGAAGAGGAACCCCAGCATTTT. This encodes CASSPGWGEEEPQHF.

The rearrangement uses TRBV7-2 and TRBJ2-1; D remains ambiguous. The CDR3 extends over 11 amino acids. Germline CDR1 SGHTA, CDR2 FQGNSA. The ends were cut back, 3 bases at V and 8 bases at J, with 5 bases in the middle. The CDR3 DNA reads as TGTGCCAGCAGCTTGGGCCATGAGCAGTTCTTC. Its protein product is CASSLGHEQFF.

In nucleotides, the CDR3 is TGCGCCAGCAGCTTCAGCGGGGGGGCCTCCAATGAGCAGTTCTTC. Translation: CASSFSGGASNEQFF. This chain connects TRBV5-1 to TRBJ2-1; TRBD2 matches at 10 bases. Germline V gene lookup returns CDR1 SGHRS and CDR2 YFSETQ. Trimming removed 2 bases from V and 6 bases from J; junction bases left unmatched: 5. The CDR3 is made up of 15 amino acids.

The CDR3 DNA sequence: TGCGCCAGCAGCCAAGACCCCCCCGAACAGGGGTTCTCCTACGAGCAGTACTTC. This sequence encodes CASSQDPPEQGFSYEQYF. V usage is TRBV4-1 and J usage is TRBJ2-7; 7 bases line up with TRBD1. The CDR3 sequence is 18 residues long. Losses at the gene ends were 0 bases for V and 0 bases for J; bases not matched to a gene: 11. The V gene's germline CDR1 is MGHRA and CDR2 YSYEKL.

The chain links TRBV10-3 to TRBJ2-7; 7 bases fit TRBD1. The CDR3 runs 12 residues. J lost 7 bases, V lost 6 bases, and 6 bases had no gene match. Germline V gene lookup returns CDR1 ENHRY and CDR2 SYGVKD. The CDR3 bases are TGTGCCATCAGGGGATTGGGACAGGAGCAGTACTTC. Translating gives CAIRGLGQEQYF.

This chain links TRBV29-1 with TRBJ2-3; D not resolved. The CDR3 totals 13 residues. Germline loops: CDR1 SQVTM, CDR2 ANQGSEA. V was clipped by 4 bases and J by 3 bases, with 11 bases between them. This chain's CDR3 is CSVGGIVTDTQYF. For the CDR3, the DNA is TGCAGCGTTGGAGGAATAGTGACAGATACGCAGTATTTT.

The chain joins TRBV21-1 to TRBJ1-5. TRBV21-1 has pseudogene status. The CDR3 contains 15 residues. In DNA, the CDR3 is TGTGCCACCAAGGGATCCCGGGGAGGTAATCAGCCCCAGCATTTT. Translated, it gives CATKGSRGGNQPQHF.

The gene calls are TRBV4-1 and TRBJ1-2, with 7 bases that match TRBD1. Per germline, CDR1 MGHRA and CDR2 YSYEKL. The V and J ends lost 4 bases and 6 bases, in that order; junction bases with no gene match: 11. This CDR3 is built from 15 residues. In DNA, the CDR3 is TGCGCCAGCAGCCCCCAAGCCCAGGGGGTGGATGGCTACACCTTC. Protein product: CASSPQAQGVDGYTF.

The chain combines TRBV7-2 with TRBJ1-2; unclear D gene. The CDR3 spans 13 residues. CDR1 and CDR2 from the germline V gene are SGHTA and FQGNSA. The V and J ends lost 2 bases and 3 bases respectively, with 7 bases between them. The CDR3 spells CASSLSSDYGYTF. The CDR3 nucleotides are TGTGCCAGCAGCTTATCCAGCGACTATGGCTACACCTTC.

The J gene is TRBJ2-7, the V gene TRBV30; D might be TRBD2 (6 bases). CDR3 size: 14 residues. In germline, CDR1 is GTSNPN, CDR2 SVGIG (reference sequence). Between the trimmed V and J ends, which lost 4 bases and 6 bases, there was a span of 19 bases. The CDR3 DNA is TGTGCCTGGACCCTAGGGACTGGGGGAGCCGAGCAGTACTTC. It is translated as CAWTLGTGGAEQYF.

This chain joins TRBV5-1 and TRBJ1-2; no clear D. V shed 3 bases and J shed 0 bases, with 9 bases lying between them. This CDR3 has 14 residues. The germline gives CDR1 SGHRS, CDR2 YFSETQ. The CDR3 DNA is TGCGCCAGCAGCTCACCGGGAGCTAACTATGGCTACACCTTC. The encoded protein is CASSSPGANYGYTF.

V is TRBV3-1 (or the pseudogene TRBV3-2) and J is TRBJ2-7, with D unresolved. The CDR3 loop spans 15 amino acids. Germline V gene lookup returns CDR1 LGHDT and CDR2 YNNKEL (reference sequence). Trimming pared 4 bases from V and 2 bases from J, leaving 15 bases between. The CDR3 nucleotides are TGTGCCAGCAGCCGCGGTAGGTACGTAGCCTACGAGCAGTACTTC. Amino acid sequence: CASSRGRYVAYEQYF.

This rearrangement joins TRBV11-2 to TRBJ1-6; 9 bases are shared with TRBD1. Looked up from germline, CDR1 is SGHAT and CDR2 is FQNNGV. The CDR3 is 15 amino acids. With V trimmed by 0 bases and J by 14 bases, 8 bases remained unmatched. This CDR3 is CASSLDPGTGSALHF. The CDR3 DNA is TGTGCCAGCAGCTTAGACCCCGGGACAGGGTCGGCCCTCCACTTT.

This chain uses TRBV6-1 with TRBJ1-5, with 7 bases lining up with TRBD1. Per germline, CDR1 MNHNS and CDR2 SASEGT. The V and J ends lost 3 bases and 0 bases, in that order; junction bases with no gene match: 5. The CDR3 has 16 amino acids. This chain's CDR3 is CASSEQGVISNQPQHF. The CDR3 DNA reads TGTGCCAGCAGTGAGCAGGGGGTTATTAGCAATCAGCCCCAGCATTTT.